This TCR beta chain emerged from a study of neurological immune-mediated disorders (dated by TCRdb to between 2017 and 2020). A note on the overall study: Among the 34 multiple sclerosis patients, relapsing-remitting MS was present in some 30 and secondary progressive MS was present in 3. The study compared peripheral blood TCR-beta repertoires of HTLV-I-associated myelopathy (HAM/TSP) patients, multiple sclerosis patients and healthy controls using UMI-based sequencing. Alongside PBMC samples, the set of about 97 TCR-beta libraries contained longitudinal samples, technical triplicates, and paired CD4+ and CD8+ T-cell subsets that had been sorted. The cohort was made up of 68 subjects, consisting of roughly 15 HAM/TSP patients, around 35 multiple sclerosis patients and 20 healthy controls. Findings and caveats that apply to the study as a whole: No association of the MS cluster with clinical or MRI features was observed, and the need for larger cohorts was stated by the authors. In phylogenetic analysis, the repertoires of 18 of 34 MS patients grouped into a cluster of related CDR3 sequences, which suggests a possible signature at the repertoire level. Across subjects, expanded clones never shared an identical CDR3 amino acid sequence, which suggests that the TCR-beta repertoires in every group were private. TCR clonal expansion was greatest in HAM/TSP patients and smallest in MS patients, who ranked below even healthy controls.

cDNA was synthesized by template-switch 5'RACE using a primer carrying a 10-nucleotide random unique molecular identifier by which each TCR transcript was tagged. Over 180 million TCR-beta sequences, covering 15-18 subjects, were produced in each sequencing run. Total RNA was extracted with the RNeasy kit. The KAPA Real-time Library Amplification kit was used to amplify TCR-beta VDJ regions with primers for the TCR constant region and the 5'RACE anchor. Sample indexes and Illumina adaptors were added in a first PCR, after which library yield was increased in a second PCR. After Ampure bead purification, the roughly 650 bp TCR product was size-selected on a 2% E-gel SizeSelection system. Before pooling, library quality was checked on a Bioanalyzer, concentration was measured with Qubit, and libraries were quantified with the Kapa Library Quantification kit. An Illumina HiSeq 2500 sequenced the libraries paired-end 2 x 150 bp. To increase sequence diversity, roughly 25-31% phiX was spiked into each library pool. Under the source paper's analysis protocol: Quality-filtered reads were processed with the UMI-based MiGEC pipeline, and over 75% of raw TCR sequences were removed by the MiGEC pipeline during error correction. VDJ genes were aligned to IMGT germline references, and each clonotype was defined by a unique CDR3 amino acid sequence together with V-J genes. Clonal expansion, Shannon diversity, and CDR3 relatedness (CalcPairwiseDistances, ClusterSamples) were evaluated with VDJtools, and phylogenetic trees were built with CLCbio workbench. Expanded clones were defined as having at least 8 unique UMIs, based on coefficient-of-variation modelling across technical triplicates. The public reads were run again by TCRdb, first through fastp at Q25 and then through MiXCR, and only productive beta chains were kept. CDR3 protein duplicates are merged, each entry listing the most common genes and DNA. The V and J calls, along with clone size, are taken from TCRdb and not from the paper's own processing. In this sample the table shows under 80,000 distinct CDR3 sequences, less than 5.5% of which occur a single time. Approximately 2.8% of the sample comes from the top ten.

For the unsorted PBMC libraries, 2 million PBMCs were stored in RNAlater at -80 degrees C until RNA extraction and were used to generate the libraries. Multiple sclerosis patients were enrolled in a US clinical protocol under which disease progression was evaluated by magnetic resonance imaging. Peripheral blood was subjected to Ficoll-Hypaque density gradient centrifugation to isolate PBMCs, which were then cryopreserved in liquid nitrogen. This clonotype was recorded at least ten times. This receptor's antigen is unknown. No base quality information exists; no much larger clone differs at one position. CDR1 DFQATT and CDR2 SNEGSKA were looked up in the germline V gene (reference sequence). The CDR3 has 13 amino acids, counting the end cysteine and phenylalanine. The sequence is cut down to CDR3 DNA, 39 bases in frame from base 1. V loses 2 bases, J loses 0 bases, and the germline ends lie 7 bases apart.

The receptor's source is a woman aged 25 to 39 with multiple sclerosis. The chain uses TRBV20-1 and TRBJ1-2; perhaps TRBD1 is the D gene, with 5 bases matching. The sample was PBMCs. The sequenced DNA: TGCAGTGCTAGATCAGGGTCTAACTATGGCTACACCTTC. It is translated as CSARSGSNYGYTF.